This entry is about one TCR beta chain. These data come from a study of blood T cell repertoires in COVID-19. Study details: The analysed material was cDNA or gDNA that came from T cells, B-cell-depleted T cells, or PBMCs.

CDR1 MGHRA and CDR2 YSYEKL come from the germline V gene. The V and J ends lost 0 bases and 2 bases respectively, with 17 bases between them. The CDR3 covers 17 residues. In the original processing: Amplification from reference gene primers served as the basis for estimated nucleated cell counts. Measured with immunoSEQ multiplex PCR; TCRdb has only the in-frame clones, and not every one. From that table come the V and J calls and clone size; the DNA was used to work out D and trimming. This sample has about 180,000 clones, with around four fifths found just once. The gene calls are TRBV4-1 and TRBJ2-7, with D possibly TRBD2 on 5 matching bases. The TCR sequence derives from a man between 70 and 80 years old with active or convalescent COVID-19. Specimen: peripheral blood. DNA for the CDR3: TGCGCCAGCAGCCAAGATCCCCGAGGACTCAAACCCTACGAGCAGTACTTC. It encodes CASSQDPRGLKPYEQYF.